This is a list of T cell receptor beta chains from one sample in a study of beta chain features in type 1 diabetes. Sequencing used immunoSEQ multiplex PCR; TCRdb keeps in-frame clones, though not all of them. The table has more than 550,000 clones, 11% to 15% seen once. The sample comprised naive CD4+ T cells from blood. The source is a man aged 18 to 29 with type 1 diabetes. The conserved cysteine and the conserved F or W are not part of the CDR3 here. D genes are given only for firm matches. Rows may omit the clone size; those that give it use once, few, many or a size class.

TRBD2,-,TRBJ2-1,TRBV7-2,ASSLSGASYNEQF
TRBD1,-,TRBJ2-6,TRBV7-6,ASSQGQVSGANVLT
-,-,TRBJ2-1,TRBV14,ASSPTAGGYNEQF
-,-,TRBJ1-1,TRBV29-1,SGRGVLNTEAF
-,-,TRBJ2-5,TRBV12-2,ASRAHRVPQETQY
-,few,TRBJ1-5,TRBV30,AWSSHTAGSQPQH
-,few,TRBJ2-5,TRBV9,ASSAAGGETQY
-,few,TRBJ2-1,TRBV5-1,ASSLSGTVYNEQF
TRBD2,-,TRBJ2-5,TRBV5-1,ASSSSLAGAGETQY
-,-,TRBJ1-5,TRBV15,ATSSGQGSNQPQH
-,few,TRBJ1-1,TRBV4-1,ASSQVRRLGTEAF
TRBD1,-,TRBJ2-3,TRBV11-2,ASSWGNGQGTQY
-,-,TRBJ1-2,TRBV7-9,ASSLGSGERFGYT
TRBD1,-,TRBJ1-1,TRBV2,ASSEGTGGTEAF
-,few,TRBJ1-6,TRBV4-3,ASSPGGWNSPLH
-,-,TRBJ2-4,TRBV19,ASSIEFGRGTKNIQY
TRBD1,once,TRBJ2-1,TRBV5-1,ASGTGGGYEQF
-,few,TRBJ2-3,TRBV18,ASSPDTDTQY
-,few,TRBJ2-6,TRBV4-3,ASSQDRTGYGANVLT
-,few,TRBJ2-6,TRBV6-5,ASSYLASGANVLT
-,-,TRBJ1-5,TRBV30,AWSVRRADQPQH
-,few,TRBJ1-2,TRBV30,AWSVHPFGYT
TRBD1,-,TRBJ2-3,TRBV10-3,AIRQGTGVSTDTQY
-,-,TRBJ1-1,TRBV7-6,ASSPTQHMNTEAF
-,few,TRBJ2-3,TRBV28,ASSLGSTDTQY
TRBD1,-,TRBJ2-7,TRBV18,ASSPPWTGASSYEQY
-,few,TRBJ1-3,TRBV9,ASSPPPNLVHTIY